This T cell receptor (beta chain) was retrieved from a study of blood T cell repertoires in COVID-19. Study details: Nucleic acid was either cDNA or gDNA, and it came from T cells, B-cell-depleted T cells, or PBMCs.

TCRdb's copy holds only in-frame clones and misses some; the assay was immunoSEQ multiplex PCR. This sample has a few hundred thousand clones, with approximately 85% found just once. The CDR3 covers 16 residues. The germline V and J ends were trimmed by 1 base and 8 bases, with 17 bases remaining between them. Per the germline V gene, CDR1 is SGHAT and CDR2 is FQDESV (reference sequence). Cohort placement rested on clinical history that participants reported themselves. A COVID-19 case had been met by exposed participants during the 2 weeks before study entry. This receptor was identified in a woman aged 45-65 years who had been exposed to COVID-19. V and J are TRBV11-1 and TRBJ1-4, with D unclear. What was sequenced was PBMCs or T cells enriched from blood (not recorded which). The CDR3 loop reads CASSLGAGVTAEKLFF. CDR3 in DNA: TGTGCCAGCAGCTTAGGAGCCGGGGTGACGGCGGAAAAACTGTTTTTT.